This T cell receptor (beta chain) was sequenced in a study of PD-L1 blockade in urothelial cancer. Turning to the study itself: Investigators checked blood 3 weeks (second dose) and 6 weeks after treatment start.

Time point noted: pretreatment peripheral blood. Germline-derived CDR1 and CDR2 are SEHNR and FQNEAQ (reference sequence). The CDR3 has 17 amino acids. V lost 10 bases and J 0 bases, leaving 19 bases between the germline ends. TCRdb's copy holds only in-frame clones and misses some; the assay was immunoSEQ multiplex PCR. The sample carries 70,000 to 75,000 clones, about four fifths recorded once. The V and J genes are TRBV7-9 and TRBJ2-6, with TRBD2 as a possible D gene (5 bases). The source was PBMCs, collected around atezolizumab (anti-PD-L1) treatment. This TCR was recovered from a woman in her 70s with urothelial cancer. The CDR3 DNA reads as TGTGCCACCCCGGATTTGCGGGTACCCTCTGGGGCCAACGTCCTGACTTTC. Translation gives CATPDLRVPSGANVLTF.